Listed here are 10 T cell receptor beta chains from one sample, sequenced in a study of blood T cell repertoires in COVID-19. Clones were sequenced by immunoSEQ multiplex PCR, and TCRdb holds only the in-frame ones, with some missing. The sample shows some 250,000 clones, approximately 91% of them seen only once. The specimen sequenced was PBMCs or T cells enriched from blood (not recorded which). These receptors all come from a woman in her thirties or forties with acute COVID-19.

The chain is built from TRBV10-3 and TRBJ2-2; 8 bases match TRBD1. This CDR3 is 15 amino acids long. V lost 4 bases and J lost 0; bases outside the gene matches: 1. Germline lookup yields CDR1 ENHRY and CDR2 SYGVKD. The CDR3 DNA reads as TGTGCCATCAGTGTACAGGGGGCGAACACCGGGGAGCTGTTTTTT. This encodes CAISVQGANTGELFF.

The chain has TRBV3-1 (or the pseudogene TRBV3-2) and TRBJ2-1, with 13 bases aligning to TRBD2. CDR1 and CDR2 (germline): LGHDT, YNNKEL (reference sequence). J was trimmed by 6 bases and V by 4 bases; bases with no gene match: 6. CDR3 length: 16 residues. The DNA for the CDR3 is TGTGCCAGCAGCCGCAGGACTAGCGGGAGCACCAATGAGCAGTTCTTC. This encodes CASSRRTSGSTNEQFF.

CDR3 DNA: TGTGCCAGCAGCGGGACACCGGTTTTCCCCCAGCATTTT. Its translation is CASSGTPVFPQHF. V gene TRBV2 combines with J gene TRBJ1-5, with D possibly being TRBD1 (6 bases). CDR3 length: 13 amino acids. Deletions cut 6 bases from V and 10 bases from J, with 16 bases between. Germline lookup yields CDR1 SNHLY and CDR2 FYNNEI. The variable domain in full, completed from reference TRBV2 and TRBJ1-5, reads EPEVTQTPSHQVTQMGQEVILRCVPISNHLYFYWYRQILGQKVEFLVSFYNNEISEKSEIFDDQFSVERPDGSNFTLKIRSTKLEDSAMYFCASSGTPVFPQHFGDGTRLSIL.

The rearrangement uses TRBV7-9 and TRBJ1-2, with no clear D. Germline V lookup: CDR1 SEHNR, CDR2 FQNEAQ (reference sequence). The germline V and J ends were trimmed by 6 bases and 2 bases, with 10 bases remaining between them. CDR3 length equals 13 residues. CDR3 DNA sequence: TGTGCCAGCAGGACCTTCGGGAACTATGGCTACACCTTC. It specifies CASRTFGNYGYTF.

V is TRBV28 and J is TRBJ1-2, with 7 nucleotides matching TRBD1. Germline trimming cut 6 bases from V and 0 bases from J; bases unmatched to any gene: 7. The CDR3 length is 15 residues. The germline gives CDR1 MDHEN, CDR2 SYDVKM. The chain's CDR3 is CASSLTGAPNYGYTF. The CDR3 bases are TGTGCCAGCAGCCTTACAGGGGCCCCTAACTATGGCTACACCTTC.

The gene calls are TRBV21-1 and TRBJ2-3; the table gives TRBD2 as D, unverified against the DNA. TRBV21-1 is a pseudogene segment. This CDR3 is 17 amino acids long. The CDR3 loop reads CASSKGLAGANTDTQYF. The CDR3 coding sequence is TGTGCCAGCAGCAAAGGACTAGCGGGAGCAAACACAGATACGCAGTATTTT.

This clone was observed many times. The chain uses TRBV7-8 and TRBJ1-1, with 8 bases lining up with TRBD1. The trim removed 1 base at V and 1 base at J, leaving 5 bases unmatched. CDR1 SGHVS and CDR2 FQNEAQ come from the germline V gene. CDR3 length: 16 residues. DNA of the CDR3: TGTGCCAGCAGCTTAGGGACAGGGTGGTCGAACACTGAAGCTTTCTTT. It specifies CASSLGTGWSNTEAFF.

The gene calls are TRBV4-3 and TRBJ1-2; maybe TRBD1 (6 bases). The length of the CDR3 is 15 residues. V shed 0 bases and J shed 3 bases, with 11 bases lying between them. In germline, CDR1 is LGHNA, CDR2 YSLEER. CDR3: CASSQDRGGDYGYTF. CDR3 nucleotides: TGCGCCAGCAGCCAAGATAGAGGGGGGGACTATGGCTACACCTTC.

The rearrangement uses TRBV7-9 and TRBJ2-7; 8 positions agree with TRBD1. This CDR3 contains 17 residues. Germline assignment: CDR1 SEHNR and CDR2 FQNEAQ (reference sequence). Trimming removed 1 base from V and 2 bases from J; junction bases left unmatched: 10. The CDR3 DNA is TGTGCCAGCAGCTTAGAAGTCGGACAGGGAGGCCCCTACGAGCAGTACTTC. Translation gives CASSLEVGQGGPYEQYF.

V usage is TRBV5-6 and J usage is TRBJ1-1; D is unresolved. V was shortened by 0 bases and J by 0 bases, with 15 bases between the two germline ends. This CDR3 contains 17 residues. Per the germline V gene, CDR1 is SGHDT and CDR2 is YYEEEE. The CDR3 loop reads CASSLGPSGKMNTEAFF. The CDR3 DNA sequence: TGTGCCAGCAGCTTGGGTCCATCGGGGAAAATGAACACTGAAGCTTTCTTT.